The 10 T cell receptor beta chains given below trace back to one sample, sequenced in a study of cytomegalovirus exposure and HLA in healthy donors. Vbeta (60) and Jbeta (13) primers were used in the PCR. Sequencing was performed with immunoSEQ multiplex PCR; in TCRdb, only in-frame clones are kept and a portion is missing. The sample lists approximately 100,000 clones, over 70% seen once, with about 9.4% in the top ten. Specimen: PBMCs. The receptors stem from a man aged 50-60 years in good health and CMV-seronegative.

The chain recombines TRBV30 with TRBJ1-4; D perhaps matches TRBD1 (5 bases). V lost 0 bases and J 7 bases, leaving 12 bases between the germline ends. The CDR3 covers 14 residues. Germline CDR1 is GTSNPN and CDR2 is SVGIG (reference sequence). CDR3 bases: TGTGCCTGGAGTGTACTGGGGGGGGGTGAAAAACTGTTTTTT. Translating gives CAWSVLGGGEKLFF.

V gene TRBV5-1 combines with J gene TRBJ1-6; 7 bases align to TRBD1. The CDR3 totals 18 residues. V was clipped by 0 bases and J by 0 bases; unmatched bases: 6. CDR1 is SGHRS, CDR2 YFSETQ, per germline. In nucleotides, the CDR3 is TGCGCCAGCAGCTTGGGACAGGGTTGGAGCTCCTATAATTCACCCCTCCACTTT. Amino acids: CASSLGQGWSSYNSPLHF.

This clone was seen a handful of times. One junction end does not reproduce the germline sequence, and a read error may be involved. The rearrangement links TRBV7-9 to TRBJ1-1, with 7 bases lining up with TRBD1. Germline lookup yields CDR1 SEHNR and CDR2 FQNEAQ (reference sequence). The CDR3 has 16 residues. The CDR3 is CSSTPIKTDRRVGAFF. The CDR3 region has the DNA TGTTCCAGCACCCCAATTAAGACGGACAGGAGGGTTGGAGCTTTCTTT.

This rearrangement joins TRBV7-2 to TRBJ2-7; TRBD1 matches 7 bases. The ends lost 1 base at V and 9 bases at J; junction bases unmatched: 12. This CDR3 region has 15 residues. The germline V gene has CDR1 SGHTA and CDR2 FQGNSA. The CDR3 spells CASSLGLGQGVVQYF. The CDR3 region has the DNA TGTGCCAGCAGCTTAGGACTTGGGCAGGGGGTCGTGCAGTACTTC.

V and J are TRBV7-8 and TRBJ1-5, with 8 bases aligning to TRBD1. V shed 3 bases, J shed 4 bases, and the junction held 17 bases outside the gene matches. The CDR3 is made up of 19 amino acids. Germline V lookup: CDR1 SGHVS, CDR2 FQNEAQ. This chain's CDR3 is CASSFSGTGPRGLNQPQHF. CDR3 coding DNA: TGTGCCAGCAGCTTCTCCGGGACAGGCCCGAGAGGGCTAAATCAGCCCCAGCATTTT.

This chain links TRBV28 with TRBJ2-7; 12 nucleotides line up with TRBD2. Germline V CDR1 and CDR2: MDHEN, SYDVKM. With 5 bases clipped from V and 4 bases from J, the junction kept 9 bases outside the gene matches. The CDR3 covers 16 residues. This CDR3 reads CASSQFLAGGGYEQYF. The CDR3 nucleotides read TGTGCCAGCAGTCAATTCCTAGCGGGAGGGGGTTACGAGCAGTACTTC. Full variable domain (remainder filled in from reference TRBV28 and TRBJ2-7): DVKVTQSSRYLVKRTGEKVFLECVQDMDHENMFWYRQDPGLGLRLIYFSYDVKMKEKGDIPEGYSVSREKKERFSLILESASTNQTSMYLCASSQFLAGGGYEQYFGPGTRLTVT.

CDR3 coding DNA: TGCAGCGTTGCCCCAATGAACACTGAAGCTTTCTTT. Encoded protein: CSVAPMNTEAFF. The V call is TRBV29-1, the J call TRBJ1-1; D unclear. The CDR3 is 12 amino acids. Deletions cut 4 bases from V and 0 bases from J, with 6 bases between. CDR1 and CDR2 from the germline V gene are SQVTM and ANQGSEA. Combining the CDR3 with reference TRBV29-1 and TRBJ1-1 gives the whole variable domain SAVISQKPSRDICQRGTSLTIQCQVDSQVTMMFWYRQQPGQSLTLIATANQGSEATYESGFVIDKFPISRPNLTFSTLTVSNMSPEDSSIYLCSVAPMNTEAFFGQGTRLTVV.

V and J are TRBV7-9 and TRBJ1-1, with D perhaps matching TRBD1 (5 bases). The V gene's germline CDR1 is SEHNR and CDR2 FQNEAQ (reference sequence). The CDR3 covers 13 residues. V was trimmed by 4 bases and J by 3 bases, leaving 9 bases between them. DNA of the CDR3: TGTGCCAGCAGCTACCAGGGCTACACTGAAGCTTTCTTT. This translates into CASSYQGYTEAFF.

This clone was counted between two and nine times. This chain uses TRBV19 with TRBJ1-5; a possible D gene is TRBD1 (5 bases). V gave up 5 bases and J gave up 5 bases, with 19 bases separating them. Germline assignment: CDR1 LNHDA and CDR2 SQIVND (reference sequence). The CDR3 contains 16 residues. CDR3 nucleotide sequence: TGTGCCAGTAGTCCGGGGGAGGGTTTGATAGATCAGCCCCAGCATTTT. As protein: CASSPGEGLIDQPQHF.

This clone came up a few times. J is TRBJ2-3 and V is TRBV9; the match to TRBD2 covers 8 bases. The CDR3 contains 19 residues. Germline V CDR1 and CDR2: SGDLS, YYNGEE. J lost 2 bases, V lost 2 bases, and 16 bases had no gene match. The DNA for the CDR3 is TGTGCCAGCAGCGTCCCCCTCGGGCTAGCGGGCCCCGCCACAGATACGCAGTATTTT. Protein product: CASSVPLGLAGPATDTQYF.